A single sample is the source of the 29 T cell receptor beta chains below, sequenced in a study of cytomegalovirus exposure and HLA in healthy donors. PCR was performed using 60 Vbeta and 13 Jbeta primers. Assay used: immunoSEQ multiplex PCR; TCRdb lists only in-frame clones, some missing. The sample has under 110,000 clones, roughly 73% seen once. Sequenced sample: PBMCs. These receptor sequences come from a man aged 35-49 years in good health and CMV-seronegative.

The chain couples TRBV7-2 to TRBJ1-2; 10 bases agree with TRBD1. Germline CDR1 SGHTA, CDR2 FQGNSA. Trimming took 3 bases from V and 7 from J; bases not matched to a gene: 8. There are 15 residues in the CDR3. The CDR3 DNA follows: TGTGCCAGCAGCTTTTCCGGACAGGGGGTCGGTGGCTACACCTTC. Translation gives CASSFSGQGVGGYTF.

The V call is TRBV6-1, the J call TRBJ2-2; 12 bases align to TRBD1. The J segment lost 7 bases and the V segment lost 6 bases, leaving 3 bases of the junction unmatched. Looked up from germline, CDR1 is MNHNS and CDR2 is SASEGT. The CDR3 has 14 amino acids. The CDR3 spells CASRGQGADGELFF. The CDR3 DNA reads TGTGCCAGCAGGGGACAGGGGGCGGACGGGGAGCTGTTTTTT.

The J gene is TRBJ1-2, the V gene TRBV18, with a possible D match to TRBD1 (6 bases). Germline V gene data show CDR1 as KGHSH and CDR2 as LQKENI. V was cut by 6 bases and J by 4 bases, with 24 bases left in between. This CDR3 comprises 17 residues. CDR3 protein: CASSSTGIPNRLYGYTF. The CDR3 DNA sequence: TGTGCCAGCTCTTCCACAGGGATCCCAAATCGGCTCTATGGCTACACCTTC.

This clone was seen a few times. This chain links TRBV11-3 with TRBJ1-5, with TRBD1 matching 7 bases. This CDR3 has 14 amino acids. Losses at the gene ends were 7 bases for V and 11 bases for J; bases not matched to a gene: 14. Germline V lookup: CDR1 SGHNT, CDR2 YENEEA. CDR3 sequence (DNA): TGTGCCAGCACCCCACAGGGGACACAATCAGCCCAGCATTTT. Translation gives CASTPQGTQSAQHF.

This clone occurred once. The chain links TRBV5-8 to TRBJ2-2; the D is unclear. CDR1 and CDR2 (germline): SGHTS, YDEGEE. The CDR3 sequence is 15 residues long. Trimming pared 2 bases from V and 6 bases from J, leaving 14 bases between. CDR3 amino acids: CASSFRVSNSGELFF. The CDR3 coding sequence is TGTGCCAGCAGCTTTCGCGTTAGCAATTCCGGGGAGCTGTTTTTT.

The chain carries TRBV5-6 and TRBJ2-3; D is undetermined. The germline gives CDR1 SGHDT, CDR2 YYEEEE. CDR3 length equals 15 residues. The germline V and J ends were trimmed by 0 bases and 2 bases, with 10 bases remaining between them. The CDR3 nucleotides read TGTGCCAGCAGCTTGGCCCAACAGACCACAGATACGCAGTATTTT. It yields the protein CASSLAQQTTDTQYF.

The rearrangement links TRBV6-1 to TRBJ2-1, with 7 bases aligning to TRBD2. The CDR3 covers 15 residues. V lost 2 bases, J lost 6 bases, and 7 bases stayed unmatched. Looked up from germline, CDR1 is MNHNS and CDR2 is SASEGT. The CDR3 protein is CASSEPGRRVNEQFF. The CDR3 bases are TGTGCCAGCAGTGAACCCGGGAGGCGGGTCAATGAGCAGTTCTTC.

The rearrangement joins TRBV18 to TRBJ2-1, with a weak D call TRBD2 (5 bases). Trimming took 3 bases from V and 0 from J, leaving 6 bases between them. Germline CDR1 reads KGHSH; CDR2 reads LQKENI. This CDR3 comprises 14 residues. CDR3: CASSPGSSYNEQFF. CDR3 sequence (DNA): TGTGCCAGCTCACCGGGGAGCTCCTACAATGAGCAGTTCTTC.

The V and J genes are TRBV5-1 and TRBJ2-7, with D possibly matching TRBD1 (6 bases). The length of the CDR3 is 18 residues. V was pared by 0 bases and J by 1 base, with 20 bases between. Germline V gene sequence: CDR1 SGHRS, CDR2 YFSETQ. Written as DNA, the CDR3 is TGCGCCAGCAGCTTGGCCGACAGGACCAGAAGGGATTCCTACGAGCAGTACTTC. It codes for CASSLADRTRRDSYEQYF. The full variable domain, completed using reference TRBV5-1 and TRBJ2-7, is KAGVTQTPRYLIKTRGQQVTLSCSPISGHRSVSWYQQTPGQGLQFLFEYFSETQRNKGNFPGRFSGRQFSNSRSEMNVSTLELGDSALYLCASSLADRTRRDSYEQYFGPGTRLTVT.

For the CDR3, the DNA is TGCAGCGTCGAATCGGGTCCCGGACAGGGGTCCGGTGGCTACACCTTC. It yields the protein CSVESGPGQGSGGYTF. This rearrangement joins TRBV29-1 to TRBJ1-2, with 9 bases that match TRBD1. V lost 6 bases to trimming and J lost 7 bases; unmatched junction nucleotides: 18. CDR1 and CDR2 from the germline V gene are SQVTM and ANQGSEA. There are 16 residues in the CDR3.

This sequence joins TRBV7-8 and TRBJ2-3; D is unclear. Per germline, CDR1 SGHVS and CDR2 FQNEAQ. This CDR3 region has 17 residues. V lost 1 base and J 4 bases, leaving 18 bases between the germline ends. The CDR3 DNA reads TGTGCCAGCAGCTTAGTCGGCGGAGATGTGAGCGCAGATACGCAGTATTTT. Translated: CASSLVGGDVSADTQYF.

V gene TRBV7-3 combines with J gene TRBJ2-1, with D maybe TRBD2 (5 bases). This CDR3 has 14 amino acids. The V gene lost 0 bases and the J gene lost 5 bases, with 8 bases spanning the gap. The germline V gene has CDR1 SGHTA and CDR2 FQGTGA. In DNA form, the CDR3 reads TGTGCCAGCAGCTTAACCTCGGGGAACAATGAGCAGTTCTTC. Its translation: CASSLTSGNNEQFF.

The V and J genes are TRBV29-1 and TRBJ1-1, with D perhaps TRBD1 (5 bases). Trimming removed 7 bases from V and 11 bases from J, with 26 bases in between. Germline V CDR1 and CDR2: SQVTM, ANQGSEA. The CDR3 contains 14 residues. This chain's CDR3 is CSAGGGLLGLGAFF. The CDR3 nucleotides read TGCAGCGCGGGGGGAGGGCTATTAGGCTTGGGGGCTTTCTTT.

The chain combines TRBV4-1 with TRBJ1-1; no clear D. Germline CDR1 MGHRA, CDR2 YSYEKL. The CDR3 contains 14 residues. The germline V and J ends were trimmed by 4 bases and 10 bases, with 19 bases remaining between them. The CDR3 DNA reads as TGCGCCAGCAGCCCGACCAATCTTCACCCGGGAGCTTTCTTT. Amino acid sequence: CASSPTNLHPGAFF.

V and J are TRBV2 and TRBJ2-7; 7 bases line up with TRBD1. After removal of 6 bases from V and 2 bases from J, the junction contained 4 bases not matched to a gene. Germline loops: CDR1 SNHLY, CDR2 FYNNEI. The CDR3 has 13 amino acids. The CDR3, as DNA: TGTGCCAGCAGCGTTGGGACAGCCTACGAGCAGTACTTC. Amino acid sequence: CASSVGTAYEQYF.

The genes are TRBV29-1 and TRBJ2-5; D uncertain. V lost 5 bases and J lost 5, with 9 bases in between. The CDR3 contains 11 residues. CDR1 and CDR2 from the germline V gene are SQVTM and ANQGSEA. The CDR3 protein is CSVWPRETQYF. Here the CDR3 DNA reads TGCAGCGTTTGGCCTCGCGAGACCCAGTACTTC. Looking up the rest from reference TRBV29-1 and TRBJ2-5 gives the full variable domain: SAVISQKPSRDICQRGTSLTIQCQVDSQVTMMFWYRQQPGQSLTLIATANQGSEATYESGFVIDKFPISRPNLTFSTLTVSNMSPEDSSIYLCSVWPRETQYFGPGTRLLVL.

The chain combines TRBV7-2 with TRBJ2-7, with D perhaps matching TRBD1 (5 bases). The germline V and J ends were trimmed by 2 bases and 0 bases, with 11 bases remaining between them. CDR1 is SGHTA and CDR2 is FQGNSA in the germline V gene. The CDR3 is 15 amino acids. The CDR3 DNA sequence: TGTGCCAGCAGCTTATGGCCAGGGAACTCCTACGAGCAGTACTTC. Its protein is CASSLWPGNSYEQYF.

This chain uses TRBV2 with TRBJ1-1; D is perhaps TRBD1 (6 bases). This CDR3 is 15 amino acids long. Germline values: CDR1 SNHLY, CDR2 FYNNEI. V dropped 5 bases and J dropped 0 bases, with 13 bases sitting between them. CDR3 DNA sequence: TGTGCCAGCAGTCCCCAGGGGCTAATGAACACTGAAGCTTTCTTT. Residues: CASSPQGLMNTEAFF.

The CDR3 spells CASSGQGGYNSPLHF. Written as DNA, the CDR3 is TGTGCCAGCAGTGGACAGGGGGGGTATAATTCACCCCTCCACTTT. The chain recombines TRBV7-9 with TRBJ1-6; 10 nucleotides agree with TRBD1. This CDR3 region has 15 residues. From germline, CDR1 is SEHNR and CDR2 FQNEAQ (reference sequence). The V gene end was trimmed by 6 bases and the J gene end by 4 bases; junction bases not matched to a gene: 3.

J is TRBJ2-3 and V is TRBV5-4, with 10 nucleotides matching TRBD2. The CDR3 totals 16 residues. Germline V CDR1 and CDR2: SGHNT, YYREEE (reference sequence). V shed 0 bases, J shed 6 bases, and the junction held 7 bases outside the gene matches. The chain's CDR3 is CASSLAAGGPSDTQYF. Written as DNA, the CDR3 is TGTGCCAGCAGCTTGGCAGCGGGGGGGCCGAGTGATACGCAGTATTTT.

The J gene is TRBJ1-5, the V gene TRBV7-2; D is perhaps TRBD1 (6 bases). Germline lookup yields CDR1 SGHTA and CDR2 FQGNSA. V lost 1 base and J lost 4, with 8 bases in between. This CDR3 has 14 amino acids. The CDR3 loop reads CASSLGTVNQPQHF. CDR3 coding DNA: TGTGCCAGCAGCTTAGGGACAGTGAATCAGCCCCAGCATTTT.

The rearrangement uses TRBV5-1 and TRBJ2-3, with 11 bases that match TRBD1. The germline gives CDR1 SGHRS, CDR2 YFSETQ. CDR3 length equals 14 residues. Trimming cost V 4 bases and J 6 bases; bases outside gene matches: 4. The DNA for the CDR3 is TGCGCCAGCAGCCTGGACAGGGGGCGGGATACGCAGTATTTT. It specifies CASSLDRGRDTQYF.

Here the CDR3 reads CASSRDRPSGANVLTF. In DNA form, the CDR3 reads TGTGCCAGCAGTCGGGACAGGCCGTCTGGGGCCAACGTCCTGACTTTC. This sequence joins TRBV6-6 and TRBJ2-6, with TRBD1 identical over 8 bases. The germline V gene encodes CDR1 MNHNY and CDR2 SVGAGI (reference sequence). There are 16 residues in the CDR3. V shed 5 bases, J shed 1 base, and the junction held 4 bases outside the gene matches.

The gene calls are TRBV28 and TRBJ1-1; perhaps TRBD1 as D (6 bases). Germline CDR1 reads MDHEN; CDR2 reads SYDVKM. The CDR3 spans 14 residues. The V end was cut by 5 bases, the J end by 4 bases, with 14 bases between. Written as DNA, the CDR3 is TGTGCCAGCAGTCCGCAGGGGTCGGGCACTGAAGCTTTCTTT. This translates into CASSPQGSGTEAFF.

The genes are TRBV6-1 and TRBJ2-7; TRBD1 matches at 7 bases. The CDR3 contains 15 residues. V was pared by 3 bases and J by 0 bases, with 5 bases of the junction left unmatched. Germline assignment: CDR1 MNHNS and CDR2 SASEGT. The CDR3 DNA sequence: TGTGCCAGCAGTGACCCAGGGGGAAGCTCCTACGAGCAGTACTTC. It encodes CASSDPGGSSYEQYF.

The chain carries TRBV28 and TRBJ2-6; the match to TRBD1 covers 8 bases. Germline-derived CDR1 and CDR2 are MDHEN and SYDVKM. Trimming at V came to 7 bases and at J to 4 bases, leaving 6 bases not matched to a gene. This CDR3 spans 15 amino acids. In DNA, the CDR3 is TGTGCCAGCACGGGCAGGGGGCCCGGGGCCAACGTCCTGACTTTC. It specifies CASTGRGPGANVLTF.

The CDR3 DNA reads as TGTGCCAGCGGGATACAGGGGGGGTCCTACAATGAGCAGTTCTTC. It translates to CASGIQGGSYNEQFF. The V and J genes are TRBV6-1 and TRBJ2-1; D is perhaps TRBD1 (8 bases). CDR3 length: 15 residues. Germline values: CDR1 MNHNS, CDR2 SASEGT. V was cut by 8 bases and J by 1 base, with 15 bases left in between.

This chain uses TRBV12-5 with TRBJ2-5, with D tentatively TRBD2 (6 bases). V gave up 7 bases and J gave up 4 bases, with 22 bases separating them. The CDR3 covers 16 residues. CDR1 is LGHNT, CDR2 FRNRAP, per germline. The CDR3 coding sequence is TGTGCTAGTGCCCAAGACGCAGGGAGGATAGGAGAGACCCAGTACTTC. Encoded protein: CASAQDAGRIGETQYF.

V and J are TRBV10-1 and TRBJ2-1; maybe TRBD2 (5 bases). The germline V gene has CDR1 WNHNN and CDR2 SYGVQD (reference sequence). There are 14 residues in the CDR3. Trimming took 0 bases from V and 10 from J, leaving 13 bases between them. CDR3: CASSESGPSGEQFF. The CDR3 region has the DNA TGCGCCAGCAGTGAGTCCGGCCCCTCGGGGGAGCAGTTCTTC.